The subject of this entry is one T cell receptor beta chain. The target antigen is unknown. The record originates from a study of T cell repertoires in cytomegalovirus infection. Whole-study results and caveats: HLA-C-restricted, CMV-specific TCR beta clonotypes were dominant ex vivo. Carriage of CMV together with the relevant HLA was identifiable through cumulative public TCR beta family frequency.

Germline V gene sequence: CDR1 SGHVT, CDR2 SQSDAQ. The CDR3 has 12 amino acids. Deletions cut 7 bases from V and 6 bases from J, with 10 bases between. A single record per CDR3 protein comes from TCRdb applying MiXCR to the reads. The repertoire holds fewer than 950,000 distinct CDR3 sequences, with over 25% as singletons. The sequencing used cultured CD8+ T cells from PBMCs, collected from culture after CMV antigen stimulation. The rearrangement uses TRBV7-4 and TRBJ2-1, with D perhaps matching TRBD2 (5 bases). This TCR came from a human donor in good health (CMV status not recorded). Some clones in this sample may be carry-over from other donors' samples. CDR3 nucleotide sequence: TGTGCCAGCACCCTAGCTTCCAATGAGCAGTTCTTC. As protein: CASTLASNEQFF.